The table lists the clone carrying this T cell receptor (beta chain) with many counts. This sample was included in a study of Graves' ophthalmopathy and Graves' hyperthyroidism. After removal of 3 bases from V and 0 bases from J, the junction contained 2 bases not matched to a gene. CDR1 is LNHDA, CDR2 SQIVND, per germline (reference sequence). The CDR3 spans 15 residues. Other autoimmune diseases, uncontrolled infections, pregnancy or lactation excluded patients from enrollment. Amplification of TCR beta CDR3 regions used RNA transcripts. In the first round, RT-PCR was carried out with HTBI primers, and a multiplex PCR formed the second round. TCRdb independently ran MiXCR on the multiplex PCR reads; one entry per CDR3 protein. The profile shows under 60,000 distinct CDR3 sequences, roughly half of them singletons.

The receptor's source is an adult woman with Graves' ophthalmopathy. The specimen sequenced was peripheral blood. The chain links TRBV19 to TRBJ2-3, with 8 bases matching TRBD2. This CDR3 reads CASSIQRGSTDTQYF. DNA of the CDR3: TGTGCCAGTAGTATTCAGCGGGGGAGCACAGATACGCAGTATTTT.